Sequencing of this TCR beta chain was carried out in a study of T-cell memory formation after mild COVID-19. TCRdb passed the 5' RACE reads through MiXCR, listing each CDR3 protein once. The sample lists about 200,000 distinct CDR3 sequences, roughly 18% occurring once. The V and J ends lost 3 bases and 3 bases, in that order; junction bases with no gene match: 2. CDR1 and CDR2 from the germline V gene are MRHNA and SNTAGT. This CDR3 contains 14 residues. The chain joins TRBV6-4 to TRBJ2-7; TRBD2 agrees at 10 bases. This clonotype was obtained from an adult woman who had mild COVID-19 (a few samples of this study predate the infection). Cell type and time point are not known. Sequenced material: PBMCs or a T cell subset sorted from them (not recorded which). The CDR3 nucleotides read TGTGCCAGCAGTGAAGTAGCGGGAGGCTACGAGCAGTACTTC. Its protein product is CASSEVAGGYEQYF.